Shown below are 6 T cell receptor beta chains from a single sample sequenced in a study of beta chain features in type 1 diabetes. Study results and limitations: In every one of the four CD4+ subsets, TCRB CDR3s were moderately but significantly shorter in Type 1 diabetes patients.

Since all of the isolated RNA was reverse transcribed, expressed TCRB transcripts were what got sequenced. Only in-frame clones appear in the TCRdb table, and some are missing; sequencing was by immunoSEQ multiplex PCR. The sample shows around 600,000 clones, 9.5% to 15% of them seen only once. For these receptors, no antigen is known. Sequencing was performed on naive CD4+ T cells from blood. The origin of the receptors is a man aged 25 to 40 with type 1 diabetes.

V is TRBV6-1 and J is TRBJ2-7; D is ambiguous. The CDR3 length is 14 residues. Trimming took 10 bases from V and 0 from J, leaving 16 bases between them. Germline loops: CDR1 MNHNS, CDR2 SASEGT. The CDR3 region is CATAATSNSYEQYF. DNA of the CDR3: TGTGCCACCGCTGCGACTTCCAACTCCTACGAGCAGTACTTC.

This clone appeared a few times. The V call is TRBV19, the J call TRBJ1-2; 8 bases align to TRBD1. V lost 9 bases and J lost 2; bases outside the gene matches: 20. The CDR3 consists of 18 residues. Germline V CDR1 and CDR2: LNHDA, SQIVND (reference sequence). CDR3 amino acids: CASDDTGQAFRTNYGYTF. The CDR3 DNA sequence: TGTGCCAGCGACGATACGGGACAGGCATTCCGAACCAACTATGGCTACACCTTC.

This clone has more than one count but fewer than ten. The chain carries TRBV18 and TRBJ1-4, with D hard to call. The CDR3 has 16 amino acids. The V gene's germline CDR1 is KGHSH and CDR2 LQKENI. V gave up 5 bases and J gave up 0 bases, with 13 bases separating them. The CDR3 region has the DNA TGTGCCAGCTCATCACGGACGGTTACAACTAATGAAAAACTGTTTTTT. Protein: CASSSRTVTTNEKLFF.

This clone was found a few times. The chain uses TRBV13 and TRBJ2-6; D may be TRBD2 (5 bases). Germline values: CDR1 PRHDT, CDR2 FYEKMQ (reference sequence). V was clipped by 5 bases and J by 2 bases, with 16 bases between them. The CDR3 runs to 17 residues. The CDR3, as DNA: TGTGCCAGCAGCCCCGGGGTCGGTGGCCCTGGGGCCAACGTCCTGACTTTC. Residues: CASSPGVGGPGANVLTF.

J is TRBJ2-3 and V is TRBV6-6, with D perhaps TRBD1 (6 bases). Germline V lookup: CDR1 MNHNY, CDR2 SVGAGI (reference sequence). The CDR3 sequence is 15 residues long. The V gene lost 2 bases and the J gene lost 0 bases, with 9 bases spanning the gap. In nucleotides, the CDR3 is TGTGCCAGCAGTTACGGGACACTTAGCACAGATACGCAGTATTTT. This encodes CASSYGTLSTDTQYF.

The rearrangement uses TRBV7-2 and TRBJ2-1; the D call may be TRBD1 or TRBD2 (6 bases each). This CDR3 has 16 residues. The germline gives CDR1 SGHTA, CDR2 FQGNSA. The ends were cut back, 6 bases at V and 7 bases at J, with 22 bases in the middle. CDR3 nucleotides: TGTGCCAGCAGGGTATATACGGGGGCCGTCGGAAATGAGCAGTTCTTC. The encoded protein is CASRVYTGAVGNEQFF.